Below are 30 T cell receptor beta chains sequenced from a single sample in a study of neurological immune-mediated disorders. TCRdb recomputed calls from the 5' RACE reads with MiXCR, one row per CDR3 protein. The repertoire holds 45,000 to 60,000 distinct CDR3 sequences, with 3% to 4.5% as singletons. The specimen was PBMCs. All receptors derive from a man aged 30 to 39 with multiple sclerosis.

This clonotype was counted many times. J is TRBJ2-1 and V is TRBV6-5, with D possibly matching TRBD2 (6 bases). V gave up 2 bases and J gave up 9 bases, with 11 bases separating them. The V gene's germline CDR1 is MNHEY and CDR2 SVGAGI. The CDR3 is 13 amino acids. The DNA of the CDR3 is TGTGCCAGCAGTTACCCGGGGGTGGGTGAGCAGTTCTTC. This gives the protein CASSYPGVGEQFF.

This clonotype was observed many times. V gene TRBV5-6 combines with J gene TRBJ2-3, with a tentative D call TRBD1 (5 bases). Per the germline V gene, CDR1 is SGHDT and CDR2 is YYEEEE. This CDR3 comprises 15 residues. The V end lost 1 base, the J end lost 0 bases, and 9 bases lay between the germline ends. The CDR3 is CASSLWTPSTDTQYF. In DNA form, the CDR3 reads TGTGCCAGCAGCTTGTGGACACCAAGCACAGATACGCAGTATTTT.

The V call is TRBV6-5, the J call TRBJ2-3; no clear D. The CDR3 consists of 13 residues. Trimming left V 8 bases short and J 2 bases short, with 11 bases between. Germline V gene sequence: CDR1 MNHEY, CDR2 SVGAGI. CDR3 nucleotide sequence: TGTGCCAGCGATCGGGTGGACACAGATACGCAGTATTTT. This gives the protein CASDRVDTDTQYF.

This clonotype was recorded at least ten times. The rearrangement uses TRBV20-1 and TRBJ1-4; 9 positions agree with TRBD1. The CDR3 consists of 15 residues. The germline gives CDR1 DFQATT, CDR2 SNEGSKA (reference sequence). V was clipped by 4 bases and J by 8 bases; unmatched bases: 11. CDR3 residues: CSAIPLQGAGEKLFF. CDR3 in DNA: TGCAGTGCTATTCCACTACAGGGGGCTGGGGAAAAACTGTTTTTT.

This clonotype was observed many times. V usage is TRBV12-3 or TRBV12-4 and J usage is TRBJ2-7; 7 nucleotides align to TRBD1. The CDR3 is 14 amino acids. The V and J ends lost 1 base and 3 bases, in that order; junction bases with no gene match: 3. The CDR3 region has the DNA TGTGCCAGCAGTTTAGGGGACAGTTTCTACGAGCAGTACTTC. Protein: CASSLGDSFYEQYF.

In this sample, this clonotype turned up many times. The V call is TRBV12-3 or TRBV12-4, the J call TRBJ2-1; TRBD2 matches 7 bases. The CDR3 is 16 residues long. The junction had 9 bases not matched to a gene; V was cut back by 7 bases and J by 0 bases. CDR3 amino acids: CASTTRREGSYNEQFF. DNA for the CDR3: TGTGCCAGCACTACACGGAGGGAGGGCTCCTACAATGAGCAGTTCTTC.

This clonotype was picked up many times. The CDR3 DNA sequence: TGCAGTGCTAGGGACGAACTTTACGAGCAGTACTTC. It encodes CSARDELYEQYF. The V call is TRBV20-1, the J call TRBJ2-7; D uncertain. V was clipped by 3 bases and J by 4 bases, with 10 bases between them. Per germline, CDR1 DFQATT and CDR2 SNEGSKA (reference sequence). CDR3 length equals 12 residues.

This chain uses TRBV27 with TRBJ1-1; D not resolved. This CDR3 is 13 amino acids long. Germline V lookup: CDR1 MNHEY, CDR2 SMNVEV (reference sequence). The germline V and J ends were trimmed by 6 bases and 1 base, with 9 bases remaining between them. This CDR3 is CASSQVSNTEAFF. For the CDR3, the DNA is TGTGCCAGCAGCCAGGTCTCGAACACTGAAGCTTTCTTT.

The genes are TRBV18 and TRBJ1-6; 10 positions agree with TRBD1. The V segment lost 3 bases and the J segment 8 bases; nucleotides outside the gene matches: 7. The CDR3 spans 16 residues. CDR1 and CDR2 (germline): KGHSH, LQKENI. CDR3 region: CASSPLTGTGDSPLHF. The CDR3 DNA reads TGTGCCAGCTCACCTCTTACCGGGACAGGGGATTCACCCCTCCACTTT. Full variable domain (missing parts from reference TRBV18 and TRBJ1-6): NAGVMQNPRHLVRRRGQEARLRCSPMKGHSHVYWYRQLPEEGLKFMVYLQKENIIDESGMPKERFSAEFPKEGPSILRIQQVVRGDSAAYFCASSPLTGTGDSPLHFGNGTRLTVT.

This clonotype was found many times. The V and J genes are TRBV6-1 and TRBJ1-1; 7 nucleotides match TRBD1. This CDR3 contains 13 residues. Germline CDR1 and CDR2: MNHNS and SASEGT. The junction had 4 bases not matched to a gene; V was cut back by 9 bases and J by 0 bases. The CDR3 loop reads CASRQGVNTEAFF. The CDR3 DNA sequence: TGTGCCAGTAGACAGGGCGTGAACACTGAAGCTTTCTTT.

This clonotype has at least ten counts. This chain connects TRBV2 to TRBJ2-3, with D perhaps matching TRBD1 (6 bases). This CDR3 region has 12 residues. CDR1 and CDR2 from the germline V gene are SNHLY and FYNNEI. V was clipped by 5 bases and J by 8 bases, with 11 bases between them. The DNA for the CDR3 is TGTGCCAGCAGTCAGGGGTTTGGTACGCAGTATTTT. Encoded protein: CASSQGFGTQYF.

There are many counts of this clonotype. This rearrangement joins TRBV27 to TRBJ1-1; TRBD1 matches 12 bases. Germline V gene sequence: CDR1 MNHEY, CDR2 SMNVEV (reference sequence). The junction had 5 bases not matched to a gene; V was cut back by 3 bases and J by 3 bases. The CDR3 is 16 amino acids. CDR3 DNA: TGTGCCAGCAGTTTGGGGACAGGGGGCTCCTACACTGAAGCTTTCTTT. This translates into CASSLGTGGSYTEAFF.

This clonotype was found many times. The chain combines TRBV12-3 or TRBV12-4 with TRBJ2-2; TRBD2 agrees at 8 bases. V gave up 5 bases and J gave up 7 bases; unmatched junction bases: 3. This CDR3 contains 13 residues. The CDR3 nucleotides are TGTGCCAGCAGTCGTCGGGAGGGCGGGGAGCTGTTTTTT. Translated, it gives CASSRREGGELFF.

This clonotype was recorded many times. The V and J genes are TRBV27 and TRBJ2-1, with D unclear. There are 13 residues in the CDR3. V lost 4 bases, J lost 0 bases, and 4 bases lay in between. From germline, CDR1 is MNHEY and CDR2 SMNVEV (reference sequence). The CDR3 reads CASSWASYNEQFF. In DNA, the CDR3 is TGTGCCAGCAGTTGGGCCTCCTACAATGAGCAGTTCTTC.

The table lists this clonotype with many counts. The rearrangement links TRBV4-2 to TRBJ2-1, with a tentative D call TRBD2 (6 bases). From germline, CDR1 is LGHNA and CDR2 YNFKEQ. V shed 4 bases and J shed 0 bases, with 7 bases lying between them. The length of the CDR3 is 14 residues. CDR3: CASSPGVSYNEQFF. The CDR3 nucleotides read TGTGCCAGCAGCCCGGGGGTCTCCTACAATGAGCAGTTCTTC.

This rearrangement joins TRBV2 to TRBJ2-7; 8 nucleotides agree with TRBD2. The J segment lost 3 bases and the V segment lost 6 bases, leaving 10 bases of the junction unmatched. Germline assignment: CDR1 SNHLY and CDR2 FYNNEI. The CDR3 is made up of 15 amino acids. The CDR3 here is CASSLGLAAGYEQYF. The DNA of the CDR3 is TGTGCCAGCAGCTTAGGACTAGCTGCGGGCTACGAGCAGTACTTC.

This clonotype appeared many times. The chain couples TRBV7-3 to TRBJ1-1, with 7 bases aligning to TRBD1. Germline V gives CDR1 SGHTA, CDR2 FQGTGA. This CDR3 is built from 14 residues. The V and J ends lost 5 bases and 10 bases, in that order; junction bases with no gene match: 13. CDR3 sequence (DNA): TGTGCCAGCAGCGATAGTCTGACAGGGCGCGCAGCTTTCTTT. Translated, it gives CASSDSLTGRAAFF.

In its sample, this clonotype was seen many times. This chain links TRBV20-1 with TRBJ1-6; the D gene is possibly TRBD1 (6 bases). CDR1 and CDR2 from the germline V gene are DFQATT and SNEGSKA (reference sequence). The V end was cut by 2 bases, the J end by 10 bases, with 12 bases between. CDR3 size: 13 residues. DNA for the CDR3: TGCAGTGCTAGACGGACAGCTGACTCACCCCTCCACTTT. Protein: CSARRTADSPLHF.

The gene calls are TRBV27 and TRBJ1-2; possibly TRBD1 for D (6 bases). This CDR3 contains 15 residues. V lost 6 bases and J lost 2, with 16 bases in between. Looked up from germline, CDR1 is MNHEY and CDR2 is SMNVEV (reference sequence). The CDR3 sequence: CASSLDRRRNYGYTF. The CDR3 nucleotides read TGTGCCAGCAGCCTCGACAGGCGACGGAACTATGGCTACACCTTC.

This clonotype was seen many times. CDR3 amino acids: CASSRRPGSDTQYF. CDR3 in DNA: TGTGCCAGCAGTCGCAGGCCGGGGTCAGATACGCAGTATTTT. The chain employs TRBV7-2 and TRBJ2-3, with D possibly TRBD2 on 5 matching bases. The CDR3 totals 14 residues. With 6 bases removed from V and 4 bases from J, the gap between germline ends came to 14 bases. The germline gives CDR1 SGHTA, CDR2 FQGNSA.

Many counts were recorded for this clonotype. The genes are TRBV12-3 or TRBV12-4 and TRBJ2-2; the match to TRBD2 covers 8 bases. J gave up 6 bases and V 4 bases, and 7 bases lay outside the gene matches. This CDR3 is 15 amino acids long. Here the CDR3 DNA reads TGTGCCAGCAGTTCGACTAGCGCGGCAGCCGGGGAGCTGTTTTTT. Protein: CASSSTSAAAGELFF.

There are a few counts of this clonotype. J is TRBJ1-1 and V is TRBV18, with unresolved D. Trimming removed 5 bases from V and 5 bases from J, with 15 bases in between. Germline CDR1 KGHSH, CDR2 LQKENI. CDR3 length: 14 residues. The CDR3 coding sequence is TGTGCCAGCTCAAGGACGGCGGCGGGGACTGAAGCTTTCTTT. Protein: CASSRTAAGTEAFF. Supplemented by reference TRBV18 and TRBJ1-1, the full variable domain reads NAGVMQNPRHLVRRRGQEARLRCSPMKGHSHVYWYRQLPEEGLKFMVYLQKENIIDESGMPKERFSAEFPKEGPSILRIQQVVRGDSAAYFCASSRTAAGTEAFFGQGTRLTVV.

This clonotype was detected ten times or more. The chain carries TRBV20-1 and TRBJ1-1, with D perhaps matching TRBD1 (6 bases). Germline V CDR1 and CDR2: DFQATT, SNEGSKA (reference sequence). Trimming left V 7 bases short and J 5 bases short, with 17 bases between. The CDR3 runs to 13 residues. The CDR3 sequence: CSGPTEGGTEAFF. The CDR3 region has the DNA TGCAGTGGTCCCACAGAAGGGGGAACTGAAGCTTTCTTT.

The table lists this clonotype with a few counts. V is TRBV12-3 or TRBV12-4 and J is TRBJ2-3, with D possibly TRBD1 on 5 matching bases. The CDR3 is 15 residues long. V dropped 1 base and J dropped 2 bases, with 10 bases sitting between them. The CDR3 protein is CASSLGVGATDTQYF. The CDR3 DNA is TGTGCCAGCAGTTTAGGAGTAGGGGCCACAGATACGCAGTATTTT.

Concerning this clonotype itself: One end of the junction varies from germline; a read error may be responsible. The chain couples TRBV2 to TRBJ1-5; D gene uncertain. This CDR3 comprises 13 residues. The germline gives CDR1 SNHLY, CDR2 FYNNEI. CDR3 nucleotide sequence: TGTGCCAGCAGTGAGGGGATAAATCAGCCCCAGAATTTT. Protein: CASSEGINQPQNF. Full variable domain (missing parts from reference TRBV2 and TRBJ1-5): EPEVTQTPSHQVTQMGQEVILRCVPISNHLYFYWYRQILGQKVEFLVSFYNNEISEKSEIFDDQFSVERPDGSNFTLKIRSTKLEDSAMYFCASSEGINQPQNFGDGTRLSIL.

In its sample, this clonotype was seen many times. The chain joins TRBV10-2 to TRBJ2-1, with a tentative D call TRBD2 (6 bases). This CDR3 is 12 amino acids long. Trimming took 5 bases from V and 7 from J, leaving 9 bases between them. CDR1 WSHSY and CDR2 SAAADI come from the germline V gene. CDR3 residues: CASSPGGNEQFF. Here the CDR3 DNA reads TGCGCCAGCAGTCCCGGAGGGAATGAGCAGTTCTTC.

This clonotype was counted at least ten times. This rearrangement joins TRBV6-5 to TRBJ2-7; 11 bases are shared with TRBD1. CDR1 is MNHEY, CDR2 SVGAGI, per germline. V gave up 8 bases and J gave up 2 bases; unmatched junction bases: 8. The CDR3 length is 15 residues. CDR3 region: CASCSPGQGAYEQYF. In DNA form, the CDR3 reads TGTGCCAGCTGCTCCCCGGGACAGGGGGCCTACGAGCAGTACTTC.

This chain joins TRBV25-1 and TRBJ2-3; 9 nucleotides agree with TRBD2. Germline CDR1 MGHDK, CDR2 SYGVNS. V lost 6 bases and J lost 2; bases outside the gene matches: 3. The CDR3 sequence is 14 residues long. Here the CDR3 DNA reads TGTGCCAGCAGCGCTAGCGGGGTCACAGATACGCAGTATTTT. Its translation: CASSASGVTDTQYF. The entire variable domain, with the rest obtained from reference TRBV25-1 and TRBJ2-3, is as follows: EADIYQTPRYLVIGTGKKITLECSQTMGHDKMYWYQQDPGMELHLIHYSYGVNSTEKGDLSSESTVSRIRTEHFPLTLESARPSHTSQYLCASSASGVTDTQYFGPGTRLTVL.

This clonotype was found many times. This chain links TRBV3-1 with TRBJ2-5; TRBD2 matches 8 bases. There are 15 residues in the CDR3. Per germline, CDR1 LGHDT and CDR2 YNNKEL (reference sequence). After removal of 0 bases from V and 5 bases from J, the junction contained 5 bases not matched to a gene. The CDR3 nucleotides are TGTGCCAGCAGCCAAGACCCGGGGGGGCAGGAGACCCAGTACTTC. Residues: CASSQDPGGQETQYF.

This clonotype was seen at least ten times. The gene calls are TRBV5-1 and TRBJ2-7; possibly TRBD1 for D (6 bases). Deletions cut 3 bases from V and 5 bases from J, with 15 bases between. Germline V gene lookup returns CDR1 SGHRS and CDR2 YFSETQ. The CDR3 length is 14 residues. CDR3 region: CASSSQGAWDEQYF. The CDR3 nucleotides read TGCGCCAGCAGCTCACAGGGTGCATGGGACGAGCAGTACTTC.